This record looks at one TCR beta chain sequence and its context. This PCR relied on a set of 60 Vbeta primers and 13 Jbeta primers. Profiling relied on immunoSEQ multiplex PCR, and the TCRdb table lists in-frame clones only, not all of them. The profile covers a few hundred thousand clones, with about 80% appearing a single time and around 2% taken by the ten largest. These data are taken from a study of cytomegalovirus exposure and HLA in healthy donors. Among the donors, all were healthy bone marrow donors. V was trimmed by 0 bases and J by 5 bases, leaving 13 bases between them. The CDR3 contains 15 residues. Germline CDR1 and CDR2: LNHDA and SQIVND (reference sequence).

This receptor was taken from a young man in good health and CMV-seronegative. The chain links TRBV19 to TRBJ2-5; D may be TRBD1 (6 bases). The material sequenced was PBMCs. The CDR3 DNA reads TGTGCCAGTAGTATAGATTTTCAGGGGTATGAGACCCAGTACTTC. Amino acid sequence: CASSIDFQGYETQYF.